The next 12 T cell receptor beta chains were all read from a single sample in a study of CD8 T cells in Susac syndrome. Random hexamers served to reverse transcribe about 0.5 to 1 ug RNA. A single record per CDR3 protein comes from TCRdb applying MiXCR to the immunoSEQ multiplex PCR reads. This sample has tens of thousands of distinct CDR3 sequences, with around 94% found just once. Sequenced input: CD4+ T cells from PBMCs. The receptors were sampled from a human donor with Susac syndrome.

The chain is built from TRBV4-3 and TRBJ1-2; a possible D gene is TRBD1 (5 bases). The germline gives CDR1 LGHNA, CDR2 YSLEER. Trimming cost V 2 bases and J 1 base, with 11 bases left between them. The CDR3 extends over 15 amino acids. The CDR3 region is CASSQSPDSNYGYTF. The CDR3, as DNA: TGCGCCAGCAGCCAATCCCCCGACAGTAACTATGGCTACACCTTC.

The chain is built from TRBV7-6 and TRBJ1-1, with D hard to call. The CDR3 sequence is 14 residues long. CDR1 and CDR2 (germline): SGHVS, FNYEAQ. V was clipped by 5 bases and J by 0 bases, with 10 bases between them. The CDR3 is CASSPLGMNTEAFF. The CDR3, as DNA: TGTGCCAGCAGCCCGTTAGGGATGAACACTGAAGCTTTCTTT.

CDR3 bases: TGTGCCAGCAGTACCACAAGGGGGGGGACTCGGCAGTTCTTC. This translates into CASSTTRGGTRQFF. V usage is TRBV12-3 or TRBV12-4 and J usage is TRBJ2-1, with a tentative D call TRBD2 (7 bases). The CDR3 is made up of 14 amino acids. Trimming shortened V by 5 bases and J by 12 bases, and 20 bases separated the two germline ends.

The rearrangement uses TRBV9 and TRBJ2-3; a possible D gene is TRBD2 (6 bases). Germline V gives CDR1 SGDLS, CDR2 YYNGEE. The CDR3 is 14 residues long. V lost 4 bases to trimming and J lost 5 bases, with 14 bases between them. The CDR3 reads CASSLTDGGDTQYF. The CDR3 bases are TGTGCCAGCAGCCTTACGGACGGGGGAGATACGCAGTATTTT.

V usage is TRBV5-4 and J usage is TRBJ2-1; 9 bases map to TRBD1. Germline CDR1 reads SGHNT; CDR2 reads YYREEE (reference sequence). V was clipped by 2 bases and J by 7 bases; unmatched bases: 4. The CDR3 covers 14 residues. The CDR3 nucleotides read TGTGCCAGCAGCTTTACGACAGGGGGGAATGAGCAGTTCTTC. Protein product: CASSFTTGGNEQFF.

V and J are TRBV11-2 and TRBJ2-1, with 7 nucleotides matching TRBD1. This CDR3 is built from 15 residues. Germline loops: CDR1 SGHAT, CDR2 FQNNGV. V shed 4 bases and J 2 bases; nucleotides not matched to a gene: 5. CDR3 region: CASSSRGLAYNEQFF. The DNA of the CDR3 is TGTGCCAGCAGCTCCAGGGGGTTAGCCTACAATGAGCAGTTCTTC.

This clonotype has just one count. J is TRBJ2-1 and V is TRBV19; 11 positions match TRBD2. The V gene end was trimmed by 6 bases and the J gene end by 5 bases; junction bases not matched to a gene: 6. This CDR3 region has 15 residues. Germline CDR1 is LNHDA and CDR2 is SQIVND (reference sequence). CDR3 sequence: CASRPTSGGHNEQFF. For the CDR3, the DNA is TGTGCCAGTAGGCCCACTAGCGGGGGCCACAATGAGCAGTTCTTC. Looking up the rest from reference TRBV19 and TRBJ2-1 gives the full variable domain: DGGITQSPKYLFRKEGQNVTLSCEQNLNHDAMYWYRQDPGQGLRLIYYSQIVNDFQKGDIAEGYSVSREKKESFPLTVTSAQKNPTAFYLCASRPTSGGHNEQFFGPGTRLTVL.

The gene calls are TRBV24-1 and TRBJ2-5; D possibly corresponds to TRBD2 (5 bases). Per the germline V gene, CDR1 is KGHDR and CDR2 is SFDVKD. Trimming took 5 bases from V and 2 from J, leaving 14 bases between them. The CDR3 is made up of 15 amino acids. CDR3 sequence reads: CATSAGRGSQETQYF. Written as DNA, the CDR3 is TGTGCCACCAGTGCCGGCCGGGGTAGTCAAGAGACCCAGTACTTC.

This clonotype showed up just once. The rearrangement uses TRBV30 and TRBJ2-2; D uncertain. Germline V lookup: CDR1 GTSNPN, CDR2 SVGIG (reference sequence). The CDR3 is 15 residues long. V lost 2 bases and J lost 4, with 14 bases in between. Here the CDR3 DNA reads TGTGCCTGGAGTAGGGTGGGCGTAAGCACCGGGGAGCTGTTTTTT. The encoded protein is CAWSRVGVSTGELFF.

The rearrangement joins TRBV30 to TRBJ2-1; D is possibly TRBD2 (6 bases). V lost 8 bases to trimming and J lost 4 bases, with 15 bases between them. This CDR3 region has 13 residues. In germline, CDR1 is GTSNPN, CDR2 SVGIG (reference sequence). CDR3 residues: CAGRASVYNEQFF. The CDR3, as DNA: TGTGCCGGTCGGGCTAGCGTGTACAATGAGCAGTTCTTC.

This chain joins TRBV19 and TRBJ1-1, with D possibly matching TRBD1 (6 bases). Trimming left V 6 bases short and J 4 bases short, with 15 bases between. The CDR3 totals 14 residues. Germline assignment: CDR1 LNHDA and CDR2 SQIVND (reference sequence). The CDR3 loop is CASSLQGRGTEAFF. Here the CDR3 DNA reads TGTGCCAGTAGCCTACAGGGCCGTGGCACTGAAGCTTTCTTT.

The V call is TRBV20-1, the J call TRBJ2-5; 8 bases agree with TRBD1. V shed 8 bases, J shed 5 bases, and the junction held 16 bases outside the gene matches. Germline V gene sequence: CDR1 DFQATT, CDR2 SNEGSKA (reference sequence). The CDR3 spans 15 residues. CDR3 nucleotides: TGCAGTTTCGGCGCGTCATCAGGGGGCCGTGAGACCCAGTACTTC. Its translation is CSFGASSGGRETQYF.